These 17 T cell receptor beta chains were all obtained from the same sample, sequenced in a study of human T cells and chemical hapten exposure. From the RACE reads, TCRdb called clonotypes with MiXCR, one entry per CDR3 protein. The sample has around 69,000 distinct CDR3 sequences; 8.5% are singletons. Time point given: patch test 2, 6 weeks after DPC sensitization. Noted treatment: therapeutic diphenylcyclopropenone sensitization with weekly scalp DPC. Sequencing was performed on whole blood, taken in connection with sensitization to the hapten diphenylcyclopropenone (DPC). The receptors shown here come from a woman aged 45-65 years with alopecia areata. Some clones in this sample may be carry-over from other donors' samples.

The chain has TRBV7-9 and TRBJ2-7; possibly TRBD2 for D (5 bases). The CDR3 sequence is 14 residues long. V was shortened by 7 bases and J by 6 bases, with 19 bases between the two germline ends. Looked up from germline, CDR1 is SEHNR and CDR2 is FQNEAQ (reference sequence). The CDR3 loop reads CASKAPVGEGEQYF. In DNA form, the CDR3 reads TGTGCCAGCAAGGCCCCGGTGGGAGAGGGCGAGCAGTACTTC.

This clonotype has ten or more counts. This rearrangement joins TRBV11-2 to TRBJ2-3, with TRBD1 matching over 7 bases. Germline CDR1 reads SGHAT; CDR2 reads FQNNGV. The CDR3 covers 15 residues. Trimming removed 8 bases from V and 3 bases from J; junction bases left unmatched: 11. CDR3 protein: CASCRTGVGTDTQYF. In DNA form, the CDR3 reads TGTGCCAGCTGCAGGACAGGAGTTGGGACAGATACGCAGTATTTT. Supplemented by reference TRBV11-2 and TRBJ2-3, the full variable domain reads EAGVAQSPRYKIIEKRQSVAFWCNPISGHATLYWYQQILGQGPKLLIQFQNNGVVDDSQLPKDRFSAERLKGVDSTLKIQPAKLEDSAVYLCASCRTGVGTDTQYFGPGTRLTVL.

V usage is TRBV28 and J usage is TRBJ2-6, with TRBD1 identical over 8 bases. This CDR3 has 16 residues. The germline V gene has CDR1 MDHEN and CDR2 SYDVKM. J was trimmed by 0 bases and V by 7 bases; bases with no gene match: 5. CDR3: CASMVTGGSGANVLTF. The CDR3 DNA is TGTGCCAGCATGGTAACAGGGGGCTCTGGGGCCAACGTCCTGACTTTC. The whole variable domain, remainder taken from reference TRBV28 and TRBJ2-6, is DVKVTQSSRYLVKRTGEKVFLECVQDMDHENMFWYRQDPGLGLRLIYFSYDVKMKEKGDIPEGYSVSREKKERFSLILESASTNQTSMYLCASMVTGGSGANVLTFGAGSRLTVL.

The V gene is TRBV5-6, the J gene TRBJ2-7, with 9 bases aligning to TRBD1. The CDR3 sequence is 14 residues long. Trimming took 5 bases from V and 7 from J; bases not matched to a gene: 10. Germline V lookup: CDR1 SGHDT, CDR2 YYEEEE. The CDR3 region is CASSRDRVRLEQYF. The CDR3 DNA is TGTGCCAGCAGTCGGGACAGGGTACGTCTTGAGCAGTACTTC.

This clonotype was recorded at least ten times. The chain couples TRBV29-1 to TRBJ2-1; unclear D gene. Trimming pared 7 bases from V and 4 bases from J, leaving 8 bases between. The CDR3 length is 11 residues. CDR1 and CDR2 from the germline V gene are SQVTM and ANQGSEA. CDR3 nucleotide sequence: TGCAGCGCAGGACCGTACAATGAGCAGTTCTTC. Residues: CSAGPYNEQFF.

The V call is TRBV13, the J call TRBJ2-3, with TRBD2 identical over 9 bases. The CDR3 extends over 16 amino acids. The germline V gene has CDR1 PRHDT and CDR2 FYEKMQ (reference sequence). The V segment lost 5 bases and the J segment 6 bases; nucleotides outside the gene matches: 12. The CDR3 DNA follows: TGTGCCAGCAGCCCCGCGGGGGGGCCGGGAAAGGATACGCAGTATTTT. Translated: CASSPAGGPGKDTQYF. Drawing the rest from reference TRBV13 and TRBJ2-3, the complete variable domain is AAGVIQSPRHLIKEKRETATLKCYPIPRHDTVYWYQQGPGQDPQFLISFYEKMQSDKGSIPDRFSAQQFSDYHSELNMSSLELGDSALYFCASSPAGGPGKDTQYFGPGTRLTVL.

This clonotype was seen a few times. This chain joins TRBV9 and TRBJ2-3; 10 bases align to TRBD2. This CDR3 comprises 14 residues. Per the germline V gene, CDR1 is SGDLS and CDR2 is YYNGEE. V shed 3 bases, J shed 8 bases, and the junction held 6 bases outside the gene matches. The CDR3 sequence is CASSGSGGASTQYF. CDR3 coding DNA: TGTGCCAGCAGCGGGAGCGGGGGGGCTAGTACGCAGTATTTT. Together with reference TRBV9 and TRBJ2-3, the CDR3 gives the full variable domain: DSGVTQTPKHLITATGQRVTLRCSPRSGDLSVYWYQQSLDQGLQFLIQYYNGEERAKGNILERFSAQQFPDLHSELNLSSLELGDSALYFCASSGSGGASTQYFGPGTRLTVL.

This clonotype has only a few counts. The CDR3 DNA sequence: TGTGCCAGCAGCTTAGAGCCCGGAGGATATACGCAGTATTTT. Protein product: CASSLEPGGYTQYF. The chain carries TRBV5-4 and TRBJ2-3; a weak D match, TRBD2 (5 bases). The V end was cut by 2 bases, the J end by 7 bases, with 14 bases between. This CDR3 has 14 amino acids. CDR1 is SGHNT and CDR2 is YYREEE in the germline V gene (reference sequence).

The chain couples TRBV4-1 to TRBJ2-7; D is possibly TRBD2 (5 bases). CDR1 is MGHRA and CDR2 is YSYEKL in the germline V gene. The ends were cut back, 1 base at V and 3 bases at J, with 10 bases in the middle. The CDR3 has 14 amino acids. Written as DNA, the CDR3 is TGCGCCAGCAGCCAAGGGTTCAGCGGCTACGAGCAGTACTTC. Its protein is CASSQGFSGYEQYF.

This clonotype was recorded a few times. The chain has TRBV6-5 and TRBJ2-6; the D call may be TRBD1 or TRBD2 (5 bases each). Trimming stripped 1 base from V and 0 bases from J, with 7 bases between. There are 16 residues in the CDR3. CDR1 is MNHEY, CDR2 SVGAGI, per germline. The DNA of the CDR3 is TGTGCCAGCAGTTACTTTGGGGGCTCTGGGGCCAACGTCCTGACTTTC. Translation gives CASSYFGGSGANVLTF.

This clonotype was detected ten times or more. This rearrangement joins TRBV12-3 or TRBV12-4 to TRBJ1-2; 12 bases match TRBD1. The CDR3 loop spans 15 amino acids. J lost 5 bases, V lost 5 bases, and 6 bases had no gene match. The CDR3 region is CASSPGTGGGYGYTF. The CDR3 DNA sequence: TGTGCCAGCAGTCCCGGGACAGGGGGCGGATATGGCTACACCTTC.

This clonotype was counted ten times or more. The chain uses TRBV12-5 and TRBJ1-2; the match to TRBD1 covers 7 bases. The germline V gene has CDR1 LGHNT and CDR2 FRNRAP. CDR3 size: 18 residues. J gave up 2 bases and V 0 bases, and 12 bases lay outside the gene matches. The chain's CDR3 is CASGLVLGQPLSNYGYTF. CDR3 nucleotides: TGTGCTAGTGGTTTGGTACTGGGACAGCCACTTTCCAACTATGGCTACACCTTC.

Only a few counts were recorded for this clonotype. The CDR3 region has the DNA TGTGCCAGCAGTGAATGGAACACTGAAGCTTTCTTT. Protein: CASSEWNTEAFF. The gene calls are TRBV25-1 and TRBJ1-1; D ambiguous. Germline CDR1 reads MGHDK; CDR2 reads SYGVNS. CDR3 length: 12 amino acids. V was clipped by 1 base and J by 1 base, with 1 base between them.

This clonotype showed up many times. The chain recombines TRBV6-2 or TRBV6-3 with TRBJ1-6, with D perhaps TRBD1 (5 bases). This CDR3 is 13 amino acids long. CDR1 MNHEY and CDR2 SVGEGT come from the germline V gene. V was pared by 2 bases and J by 10 bases, with 9 bases between. CDR3 region: CASSYRRDSPLHF. The DNA of the CDR3 is TGTGCCAGCAGTTACCGCAGGGACTCACCCCTCCACTTT.

This clonotype appeared a few times. V is TRBV6-1 and J is TRBJ1-2; D not resolved. Trimming took off 8 bases at V and 0 bases at J, with 19 bases between the two ends. This CDR3 has 16 residues. Germline-derived CDR1 and CDR2 are MNHNS and SASEGT. CDR3 nucleotides: TGTGCCAGCCTCCTGACCTCTGTTTCCCCTAACTATGGCTACACCTTC. This gives the protein CASLLTSVSPNYGYTF.

This clonotype appeared a few times. This sequence joins TRBV24-1 and TRBJ2-1; D gene unclear. The CDR3 loop spans 13 amino acids. CDR1 and CDR2 from the germline V gene are KGHDR and SFDVKD. The germline V and J ends were trimmed by 4 bases and 10 bases, with 13 bases remaining between them. The CDR3 region is CATSDPLRAEQFF. DNA of the CDR3: TGTGCCACCAGTGACCCACTTCGTGCGGAGCAGTTCTTC.

This clonotype has at least ten counts. The CDR3 spells CSVEQGYTGELFF. CDR3 nucleotides: TGCAGCGTGGAACAGGGGTACACCGGGGAGCTGTTTTTT. V usage is TRBV29-1 and J usage is TRBJ2-2, with 7 positions matching TRBD1. This CDR3 spans 13 amino acids. The V segment lost 6 bases and the J segment 3 bases; nucleotides outside the gene matches: 4. The germline CDR1 and CDR2 sequences are SQVTM and ANQGSEA.